The rows below give T cell receptor beta chains drawn from one sample of a study of blood T cell repertoires in COVID-19. Sequencing was performed with immunoSEQ multiplex PCR; in TCRdb, only in-frame clones are kept and a portion is missing. The sample has some 70,000 clones; about 85% are singletons. The sample comprised peripheral blood. The receptors originated from a woman between 50 and 59 years old with COVID-19, enrolled during active disease. Each CDR3 is given with its conserved first and last residue. Fields, in order: clone size, D gene, J gene, V gene, CDR3 DNA, CDR3 protein. A D gene is named only where the DNA matches it firmly. Rows give clone size only sometimes, using once, few, many, or a class for an expanded clone.

clone size: .
D gene: TRBD1
J gene: TRBJ2-7
V gene: TRBV9
CDR3 DNA: TGTGCCAGCAGCGCGGGGACAGGGGAGCAGTACTTC
CDR3 protein: CASSAGTGEQYF

clone size: .
D gene: TRBD1
J gene: TRBJ2-4
V gene: TRBV28
CDR3 DNA: TGTGCCAGCAGTCTTGCCCCGGGACAGGGGGCCAAAAACATTCAGTACTTC
CDR3 protein: CASSLAPGQGAKNIQYF

clone size: .
D gene: TRBD1
J gene: TRBJ2-1
V gene: TRBV7-3
CDR3 DNA: TGTGCCAGCAGCTTAGATGAGGGGGCCAATGAGCAGTTCTTC
CDR3 protein: CASSLDEGANEQFF

clone size: .
D gene: TRBD2
J gene: TRBJ2-3
V gene: TRBV5-1
CDR3 DNA: TGCGCCAGCAGCACCTTACTAGCGGGAGTGAGTGAAGATACGCAGTATTTT
CDR3 protein: CASSTLLAGVSEDTQYF

clone size: .
D gene: .
J gene: TRBJ1-1
V gene: TRBV27
CDR3 DNA: TGTGCCAGCAGTCCTGGACTGGTGAACACTGAAGCTTTCTTT
CDR3 protein: CASSPGLVNTEAFF

clone size: .
D gene: .
J gene: TRBJ2-3
V gene: TRBV4-3
CDR3 DNA: TGCGCCAGCAGCACTAGGTCTGGCACAGATACGCAGTATTTT
CDR3 protein: CASSTRSGTDTQYF

clone size: .
D gene: .
J gene: TRBJ1-4
V gene: TRBV4-3
CDR3 DNA: TGCGCCAGCAGCCAAGATTATCGCAGGGGAGACGAAAAACTGTTTTTT
CDR3 protein: CASSQDYRRGDEKLFF

clone size: .
D gene: TRBD1
J gene: TRBJ2-3
V gene: TRBV5-1
CDR3 DNA: TGCGCCAGCAGCGAACAGGGGCCGCGAGATACGCAGTATTTT
CDR3 protein: CASSEQGPRDTQYF

clone size: .
D gene: TRBD2
J gene: TRBJ2-2
V gene: TRBV6-5
CDR3 DNA: TGTGCCAGCAGGCAAGCGGGAAGAGTCGGGGAGCTGTTTTTT
CDR3 protein: CASRQAGRVGELFF

clone size: .
D gene: TRBD1
J gene: TRBJ2-7
V gene: TRBV10-1
CDR3 DNA: TGCGCCAGCAGGACAGGGGGCTGTAGCCCGAGCTCCTACGAGCAGTACTTC
CDR3 protein: CASRTGGCSPSSYEQYF

clone size: .
D gene: .
J gene: TRBJ1-2
V gene: TRBV5-4
CDR3 DNA: TGTGCCAGCAGCTTGGGAGCTTTGTCTAGTTCTGGCGGCTACACCTTC
CDR3 protein: CASSLGALSSSGGYTF

clone size: .
D gene: TRBD1
J gene: TRBJ2-1
V gene: TRBV4-2
CDR3 DNA: TGTGCCAGCGGTCGGGGGACAGGGACCACCAATGAGCAGTTCTTC
CDR3 protein: CASGRGTGTTNEQFF

clone size: few
D gene: TRBD1
J gene: TRBJ1-5
V gene: TRBV5-4
CDR3 DNA: TGTGCCAGCAGCTGGGACAGGGCCCAGCCCCAGCATTTT
CDR3 protein: CASSWDRAQPQHF

clone size: .
D gene: TRBD1
J gene: TRBJ2-7
V gene: TRBV19
CDR3 DNA: TGTGCCAGTAGTATAGGAACAGGACAGGGGGCCTACGAGCAGTACTTC
CDR3 protein: CASSIGTGQGAYEQYF

clone size: .
D gene: TRBD2
J gene: TRBJ2-5
V gene: TRBV27
CDR3 DNA: TGTGCCAGCAGTTCTTGGACTAGCGGGAGAGCAGAGACCCAGTACTTC
CDR3 protein: CASSSWTSGRAETQYF

clone size: once
D gene: TRBD1
J gene: TRBJ2-4
V gene: TRBV5-1
CDR3 DNA: TGCGCCAGCAGCTTGGGACTGACAGGGACCAAAAACATTCAGTACTTC
CDR3 protein: CASSLGLTGTKNIQYF

clone size: .
D gene: TRBD2
J gene: TRBJ2-5
V gene: TRBV7-3
CDR3 DNA: TGTGCCAGCAGCCCAGCGGGGCGACAAGAGACCCAGTACTTC
CDR3 protein: CASSPAGRQETQYF

clone size: .
D gene: .
J gene: TRBJ2-7
V gene: TRBV27
CDR3 DNA: TGTGCCAGCAGTTTCCAGGGGCAGGGGCCTTCCTACGAGCAGTACTTC
CDR3 protein: CASSFQGQGPSYEQYF

clone size: .
D gene: .
J gene: TRBJ1-1
V gene: TRBV5-6
CDR3 DNA: TGTGCCAGCAGCTGGAAGGGGGACCACACTGAAGCTTTCTTT
CDR3 protein: CASSWKGDHTEAFF

clone size: .
D gene: TRBD2
J gene: TRBJ2-7
V gene: TRBV6-5
CDR3 DNA: TGTGCCAGCCGCCGGACTAGCGGGACGGGAGAGCAGTACTTC
CDR3 protein: CASRRTSGTGEQYF

clone size: .
D gene: .
J gene: TRBJ2-6
V gene: TRBV19
CDR3 DNA: TGTGCCAGTACCCCGATTGACACCTCTGGGGCCAACGTCCTGACTTTC
CDR3 protein: CASTPIDTSGANVLTF

clone size: .
D gene: TRBD2
J gene: TRBJ2-1
V gene: TRBV7-2
CDR3 DNA: TGTGCCAGCAGCTTAGTGACGGGAGGGGCTCGCAATGAGCAGTTCTTC
CDR3 protein: CASSLVTGGARNEQFF

clone size: .
D gene: TRBD1
J gene: TRBJ1-1
V gene: TRBV5-4
CDR3 DNA: TGTGCCAGCAGGCCTGCCGGGACAGGGAGCGTGAACACTGAAGCTTTCTTT
CDR3 protein: CASRPAGTGSVNTEAFF

clone size: .
D gene: TRBD2
J gene: TRBJ2-7
V gene: TRBV4-1
CDR3 DNA: TGCGCCAGCAGCCCTAGACTAGCGGGAGAGATGGCGGGCTACGAGCAGTACTTC
CDR3 protein: CASSPRLAGEMAGYEQYF

clone size: .
D gene: TRBD1
J gene: TRBJ2-7
V gene: TRBV18
CDR3 DNA: TGTGCCAGCTCACCAGAGGGGACAGGGAACGAGCAGTACTTC
CDR3 protein: CASSPEGTGNEQYF

clone size: .
D gene: .
J gene: TRBJ2-7
V gene: TRBV30
CDR3 DNA: TGTGCCTGGCGAGCGGGTCCCACGTACGAGCAGTACTTC
CDR3 protein: CAWRAGPTYEQYF

clone size: .
D gene: TRBD1
J gene: TRBJ1-1
V gene: TRBV7-2
CDR3 DNA: TGTGCCAGCAGCTTAGTTCACAGGGGCACTGAAGCTTTCTTT
CDR3 protein: CASSLVHRGTEAFF

clone size: .
D gene: .
J gene: TRBJ1-1
V gene: TRBV19
CDR3 DNA: TGTGCCAGTAGTATCCTGACTGAAGCTTTCTTT
CDR3 protein: CASSILTEAFF

clone size: .
D gene: .
J gene: TRBJ1-5
V gene: TRBV18
CDR3 DNA: TGTGCCAGCTCACCTCGGGACAAAGGTAGCAATCAGCCCCAGCATTTT
CDR3 protein: CASSPRDKGSNQPQHF

clone size: .
D gene: .
J gene: TRBJ1-6
V gene: TRBV27
CDR3 DNA: TGTGCCAGCAGCCGGGAATATAATTCACCCCTCCACTTT
CDR3 protein: CASSREYNSPLHF

clone size: .
D gene: TRBD2
J gene: TRBJ2-3
V gene: TRBV29-1
CDR3 DNA: TGCAGCTCGCGACTAGCGGGAGGACAGGATACGCAGTATTTT
CDR3 protein: CSSRLAGGQDTQYF

clone size: .
D gene: TRBD1
J gene: TRBJ1-3
V gene: TRBV9
CDR3 DNA: TGTGCCAGCAGCGTTTCCCCGGGACAGGGCACCGGAAACACCATATATTTT
CDR3 protein: CASSVSPGQGTGNTIYF

clone size: few
D gene: TRBD1
J gene: TRBJ1-2
V gene: TRBV6-5
CDR3 DNA: TGTGCCACCCTGGGGGACAGGGGGGGCTACACCTTC
CDR3 protein: CATLGDRGGYTF

clone size: once
D gene: TRBD1
J gene: TRBJ1-4
V gene: TRBV6-5
CDR3 DNA: TGTGCCAGCAGTCCAACCGGGACAGGGGACGGTAAACTGTTTTTT
CDR3 protein: CASSPTGTGDGKLFF

clone size: .
D gene: .
J gene: TRBJ1-2
V gene: TRBV5-1
CDR3 DNA: TGCGCCAGCAGCCTGGGGGCCGTTGGCCTCGTCTATGGCTACACCTTC
CDR3 protein: CASSLGAVGLVYGYTF

clone size: .
D gene: TRBD2
J gene: TRBJ2-1
V gene: TRBV19
CDR3 DNA: TGTGCCAGTACCATCGTATCGGGAGGTAGGAATGAGCAGTTCTTC
CDR3 protein: CASTIVSGGRNEQFF

clone size: .
D gene: TRBD2
J gene: TRBJ2-1
V gene: TRBV11-3
CDR3 DNA: TGTGCCAGCAGCTTAGATCTGGGTGGGGGACTAGGTCACAATGAGCAGTTCTTC
CDR3 protein: CASSLDLGGGLGHNEQFF

clone size: .
D gene: .
J gene: TRBJ2-7
V gene: TRBV18
CDR3 DNA: TGTGCCAGCTCACCTCGAGACAAGCACGAGCAGTACTTC
CDR3 protein: CASSPRDKHEQYF

clone size: .
D gene: TRBD2
J gene: TRBJ2-5
V gene: TRBV5-1
CDR3 DNA: TGCGCCAGCAGCCCAGGGACTAGCGGGAGTGGTGGAGAGACCCAGTACTTC
CDR3 protein: CASSPGTSGSGGETQYF

clone size: .
D gene: .
J gene: TRBJ1-2
V gene: TRBV28
CDR3 DNA: TGTGCCAGCACTTCTCAGGGGCGGCTCTATGGCTACACCTTC
CDR3 protein: CASTSQGRLYGYTF

clone size: .
D gene: .
J gene: TRBJ2-1
V gene: TRBV10-2
CDR3 DNA: TGCGCCACCACGAGCGGGTGGAGGGAGCAGTTCTTC
CDR3 protein: CATTSGWREQFF

clone size: .
D gene: TRBD2
J gene: TRBJ2-7
V gene: TRBV27
CDR3 DNA: TGTGCCAGCAGTTTATCCGGGGGGTACGAGCAGTACTTC
CDR3 protein: CASSLSGGYEQYF

clone size: .
D gene: TRBD1
J gene: TRBJ1-2
V gene: TRBV7-2
CDR3 DNA: TGTGCCAGCAGAAGACAGGGGAACTATGGCTACACCTTC
CDR3 protein: CASRRQGNYGYTF

clone size: .
D gene: TRBD1
J gene: TRBJ1-5
V gene: TRBV7-8
CDR3 DNA: TGTGCCAGCAGTTCACAGGGGGCAACGAGCAATCAGCCCCAGCATTTT
CDR3 protein: CASSSQGATSNQPQHF

clone size: .
D gene: .
J gene: TRBJ1-4
V gene: TRBV30
CDR3 DNA: TGTGCCTGGAGTGATGGGGCTTCTGAAAAACTGTTTTTT
CDR3 protein: CAWSDGASEKLFF

clone size: .
D gene: TRBD1
J gene: TRBJ1-3
V gene: TRBV6-5
CDR3 DNA: TGTGCCAGCAGTCTGGACAGGGCTTTAGGAAACACCATATATTTT
CDR3 protein: CASSLDRALGNTIYF

clone size: once
D gene: .
J gene: TRBJ1-6
V gene: TRBV6-6
CDR3 DNA: TGTGCCAGCAGTTACGAAGGGGGAAATTCACCCCTCCACTTT
CDR3 protein: CASSYEGGNSPLHF

clone size: .
D gene: .
J gene: TRBJ2-5
V gene: TRBV7-9
CDR3 DNA: TGTGCCAGCAGCTTGAAAGTAACAGGGACCCTGCAAGAGACCCAGTACTTC
CDR3 protein: CASSLKVTGTLQETQYF

clone size: .
D gene: .
J gene: TRBJ2-6
V gene: TRBV28
CDR3 DNA: TGTGCCAGCAGTTTAACTCTCTCTGGGGCCAACGTCCTGACTTTC
CDR3 protein: CASSLTLSGANVLTF

clone size: .
D gene: .
J gene: TRBJ2-7
V gene: TRBV9
CDR3 DNA: TGTGCCAGCAGCGTAGAAGTCGGTAACTACGAGCAGTACTTC
CDR3 protein: CASSVEVGNYEQYF

clone size: once
D gene: TRBD1
J gene: TRBJ2-1
V gene: TRBV7-6
CDR3 DNA: TGTGCCAGTTCAGGACAGGGATCCAATGAGCAGTTCTTC
CDR3 protein: CASSGQGSNEQFF

clone size: .
D gene: .
J gene: TRBJ1-5
V gene: TRBV2
CDR3 DNA: TGTGCCAGCAGTGCGTATAGCAATCAGCCCCAGCATTTT
CDR3 protein: CASSAYSNQPQHF

clone size: .
D gene: TRBD2
J gene: TRBJ2-1
V gene: TRBV15
CDR3 DNA: TGTGCCACCAGCAGAGATCGACTAGCGGGAGGGTCAGAGGCGAATGAGCAGTTCTTC
CDR3 protein: CATSRDRLAGGSEANEQFF